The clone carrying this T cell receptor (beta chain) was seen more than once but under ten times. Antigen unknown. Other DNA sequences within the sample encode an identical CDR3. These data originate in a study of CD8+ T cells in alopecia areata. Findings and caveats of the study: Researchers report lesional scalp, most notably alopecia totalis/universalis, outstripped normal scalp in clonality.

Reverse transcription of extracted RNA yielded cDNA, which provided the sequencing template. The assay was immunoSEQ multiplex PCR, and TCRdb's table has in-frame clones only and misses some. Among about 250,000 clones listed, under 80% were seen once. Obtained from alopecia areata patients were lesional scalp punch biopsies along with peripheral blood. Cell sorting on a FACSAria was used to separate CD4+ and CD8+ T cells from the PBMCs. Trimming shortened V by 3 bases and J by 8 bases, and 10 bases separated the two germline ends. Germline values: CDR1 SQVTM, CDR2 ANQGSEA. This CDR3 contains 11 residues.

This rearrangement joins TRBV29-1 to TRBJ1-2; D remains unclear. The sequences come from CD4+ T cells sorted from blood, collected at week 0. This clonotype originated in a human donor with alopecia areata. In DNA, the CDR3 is TGCAGCGTTGACGAAGGGTACGGCTACACCTTC. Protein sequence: CSVDEGYGYTF.